Given below is one T cell receptor (beta chain) in context. This record belongs to a study of CD8 T cells in Susac syndrome. Random hexamers primed reverse transcription of roughly 0.45 to 1 ug RNA. Via MiXCR, TCRdb re-called the immunoSEQ multiplex PCR reads, giving one row per CDR3 protein. This table holds 50,000 to 55,000 distinct CDR3 sequences, 95% found once. Trimming stripped 1 base from V and 0 bases from J, with 16 bases between. The CDR3 has 18 amino acids. The germline gives CDR1 SGHVS, CDR2 FNYEAQ. This TCR was recovered from a human donor with Susac syndrome. This sequence joins TRBV7-6 and TRBJ1-3, with D hard to call. Source material: CD8+ T cells from PBMCs. The CDR3 nucleotides are TGTGCCAGCAGCTTAGAGTCTCGAGGGCAGGCCTCTGGAAACACCATATATTTT. This encodes CASSLESRGQASGNTIYF. The full variable domain, with the rest looked up from reference TRBV7-6 and TRBJ1-3, is GAGVSQSPRYKVTKRGQDVALRCDPISGHVSLYWYRQALGQGPEFLTYFNYEAQQDKSGLPNDRFSAERPEGSISTLTIQRTEQRDSAMYRCASSLESRGQASGNTIYFGEGSWLTVV.